The rows below give T cell receptor beta chains drawn from one sample of a study of T cell responses to AZD1222 COVID-19 vaccine. Using immunoSEQ multiplex PCR, the repertoire was profiled, and TCRdb retains in-frame clones only, with some absent. The sample holds under 45,000 clones, approximately 83% seen once. Source: peripheral blood, taken 28 days after the second AZD1222 dose. The receptors derive from an adult who received the AZD1222 COVID-19 vaccine. Both conserved end residues are part of each CDR3. Fields, in order: D gene, CDR3 length, V gene, J gene, CDR3 protein. D genes are given only for firm matches.

D gene: TRBD1; CDR3 length: 14; V gene: TRBV3-1/TRBV3-2; J gene: TRBJ2-4; CDR3 protein: CASSQVTGGDIQYF
D gene: -; CDR3 length: 12; V gene: TRBV28; J gene: TRBJ1-5; CDR3 protein: CASSRNGRPQHF
D gene: -; CDR3 length: 14; V gene: TRBV7-2; J gene: TRBJ2-2; CDR3 protein: CASREGGRSGELFF
D gene: -; CDR3 length: 15; V gene: TRBV19; J gene: TRBJ2-1; CDR3 protein: CASSLKRTGTNEQFF
D gene: -; CDR3 length: 13; V gene: TRBV2; J gene: TRBJ1-2; CDR3 protein: CASNEQVDYGYTF
D gene: -; CDR3 length: 12; V gene: TRBV19; J gene: TRBJ2-5; CDR3 protein: CASSISEETQYF
D gene: -; CDR3 length: 16; V gene: TRBV5-6; J gene: TRBJ2-1; CDR3 protein: CASSSEGTVRYNEQFF
D gene: TRBD1; CDR3 length: 16; V gene: TRBV10-3; J gene: TRBJ1-1; CDR3 protein: CAISESGQGASTEAFF
D gene: TRBD1; CDR3 length: 15; V gene: TRBV5-4; J gene: TRBJ1-2; CDR3 protein: CASSLEQGAQVGYTF
D gene: -; CDR3 length: 15; V gene: TRBV27; J gene: TRBJ2-2; CDR3 protein: CASSLTGHNTGELFF
D gene: TRBD1; CDR3 length: 15; V gene: TRBV7-9; J gene: TRBJ2-2; CDR3 protein: CASSLSTGQTGELFF
D gene: -; CDR3 length: 16; V gene: TRBV6-5; J gene: TRBJ1-2; CDR3 protein: CASSYSKGWIFYGYTF
D gene: TRBD2; CDR3 length: 17; V gene: TRBV27; J gene: TRBJ2-1; CDR3 protein: CASSSPAGGGAFNEQFF
D gene: TRBD1; CDR3 length: 15; V gene: TRBV10-3; J gene: TRBJ2-1; CDR3 protein: CAIRPGQGVYNEQFF
D gene: TRBD1; CDR3 length: 15; V gene: TRBV5-4; J gene: TRBJ2-7; CDR3 protein: CASSLADRAFGEQYF
D gene: -; CDR3 length: 13; V gene: TRBV6-5; J gene: TRBJ1-4; CDR3 protein: CASSRGPNEKLFF
D gene: -; CDR3 length: 17; V gene: TRBV4-2; J gene: TRBJ1-3; CDR3 protein: CASSQDHRGGSGNTIYF
D gene: TRBD2; CDR3 length: 13; V gene: TRBV6-5; J gene: TRBJ2-5; CDR3 protein: CASRHGGAETQYF
D gene: -; CDR3 length: 16; V gene: TRBV5-5; J gene: TRBJ1-2; CDR3 protein: CASSLGLGFDGYGYTF
D gene: -; CDR3 length: 11; V gene: TRBV5-6; J gene: TRBJ2-3; CDR3 protein: CASSTRDTQYF
D gene: -; CDR3 length: 14; V gene: TRBV6-2/TRBV6-3; J gene: TRBJ1-3; CDR3 protein: CASSYPDPGNTIYF
D gene: -; CDR3 length: 15; V gene: TRBV7-2; J gene: TRBJ1-6; CDR3 protein: CASRIGGKNNSPLHF
D gene: -; CDR3 length: 16; V gene: TRBV3-1/TRBV3-2; J gene: TRBJ2-5; CDR3 protein: CASSQNGQRSQETQYF
D gene: -; CDR3 length: 15; V gene: TRBV27; J gene: TRBJ2-7; CDR3 protein: CASSLRGGSSYEQYF
D gene: -; CDR3 length: 15; V gene: TRBV25-1; J gene: TRBJ2-1; CDR3 protein: CASSDGLASGNEQFF
D gene: -; CDR3 length: 14; V gene: TRBV6-1; J gene: TRBJ1-5; CDR3 protein: CASSEAGWNQPQHF
D gene: -; CDR3 length: 13; V gene: TRBV21-1; J gene: TRBJ1-5; CDR3 protein: CASMDWGNQPQHF
D gene: -; CDR3 length: 13; V gene: TRBV28; J gene: TRBJ1-6; CDR3 protein: CASSLGGGSPLHF
D gene: TRBD1; CDR3 length: 14; V gene: TRBV5-1; J gene: TRBJ2-1; CDR3 protein: CASSFGQATNEQFF
D gene: TRBD1; CDR3 length: 15; V gene: TRBV20-1; J gene: TRBJ2-7; CDR3 protein: CSASQGASGSYEQYF
D gene: -; CDR3 length: 13; V gene: TRBV7-2; J gene: TRBJ1-2; CDR3 protein: CASSLDSVYGYTF
D gene: TRBD1; CDR3 length: 15; V gene: TRBV5-6; J gene: TRBJ2-5; CDR3 protein: CASSLGTGAGETQYF
D gene: -; CDR3 length: 15; V gene: TRBV16; J gene: TRBJ1-5; CDR3 protein: CASSQSGGGIQPQHF
D gene: TRBD2; CDR3 length: 17; V gene: TRBV10-3; J gene: TRBJ2-3; CDR3 protein: CAVSGTSGGKVTDTQYF
D gene: TRBD2; CDR3 length: 16; V gene: TRBV5-4; J gene: TRBJ2-1; CDR3 protein: CASSLGAGGIYNEQFF
D gene: -; CDR3 length: 13; V gene: TRBV30; J gene: TRBJ2-7; CDR3 protein: CAWSVQVLGEQYF
D gene: TRBD1; CDR3 length: 13; V gene: TRBV10-3; J gene: TRBJ1-2; CDR3 protein: CARRDRANYGYTF
D gene: -; CDR3 length: 15; V gene: TRBV5-1; J gene: TRBJ2-7; CDR3 protein: CASSLIKGFSYEQYF
D gene: -; CDR3 length: 15; V gene: TRBV9; J gene: TRBJ1-4; CDR3 protein: CASSGAAGANEKLFF
D gene: -; CDR3 length: 12; V gene: TRBV29-1; J gene: TRBJ1-2; CDR3 protein: CSVESGTYGYTF
D gene: -; CDR3 length: 15; V gene: TRBV11-2; J gene: TRBJ2-3; CDR3 protein: CASSLEGGSTDTQYF